These T cell receptor beta chains were read from a single sample in a study of T cells in localized non-small cell lung cancer. The table came from immunoSEQ multiplex PCR; TCRdb's copy has only in-frame clones and leaves some out. The sample includes fewer than 35,000 clones, 85% to 90% of them seen just once. This specimen consisted of peripheral blood, obtained before any cancer treatment. The receptors stem from a male donor older than 55 with stage III lung adenocarcinoma. Each CDR3 is given with its conserved first and last residue. A D gene is named only where the DNA matches it firmly. A row's size may be missing; if present it is once, few, many or a size class.

d_call	v_call	clone_size	j_call	cdr3_aa	cdr3_nt
NA	TRBV9	NA	TRBJ2-3	CASSVAGSPDTQYF	TGTGCCAGCAGCGTAGCGGGAAGCCCAGATACGCAGTATTTT
TRBD1	TRBV5-4	NA	TRBJ2-3	CASSTGGFTDTQYF	TGTGCCAGCAGCACAGGGGGATTCACAGATACGCAGTATTTT
TRBD1	TRBV28	NA	TRBJ2-5	CASITTGGKETQYF	TGTGCCAGCATAACGACAGGGGGCAAAGAGACCCAGTACTTC
TRBD2	TRBV6-1	NA	TRBJ2-1	CASSELTLWAGGTMGEQFF	TGTGCCAGCAGCGAATTAACCTTATGGGCGGGGGGGACAATGGGCGAGCAGTTCTTC
TRBD1	TRBV4-2	NA	TRBJ2-1	CASSQDRGQMEQFF	TGTGCCAGCAGTCAGGACAGGGGTCAAATGGAGCAGTTCTTC
NA	TRBV18	NA	TRBJ1-1	CASSPRGVPGEAFF	TGTGCCAGCTCACCACGCGGGGTTCCGGGTGAAGCTTTCTTT
NA	TRBV12-5	NA	TRBJ1-1	CASGLSHTEAFF	TGTGCTAGTGGTTTGTCCCACACTGAAGCTTTCTTT
NA	TRBV18	NA	TRBJ2-7	CASSPSPSAYEQYF	TGTGCCAGCTCACCCTCGCCATCGGCCTACGAGCAGTACTTC
TRBD1	TRBV5-1	once	TRBJ2-7	CASSGGQGALYEQYF	TGCGCCAGCAGCGGTGGACAGGGGGCTCTCTACGAGCAGTACTTC
TRBD1	TRBV10-3	NA	TRBJ2-5	CAISEMDRGETQYF	TGTGCCATCAGTGAAATGGACAGGGGGGAGACCCAGTACTTC
NA	TRBV5-1	once	TRBJ1-1	CASSLGADMNTEAFF	TGCGCCAGCAGCTTGGGGGCAGATATGAACACTGAAGCTTTCTTT
NA	TRBV6-4	NA	TRBJ2-7	CASSRESGDSYEQYF	TGTGCCAGCAGCCGAGAGTCCGGGGACTCCTACGAGCAGTACTTC
NA	TRBV7-2	few	TRBJ1-1	CASSLVTGPSEAFF	TGTGCCAGCAGCTTAGTGACGGGACCGAGTGAAGCTTTCTTT
NA	TRBV6-1	NA	TRBJ1-5	CASSERGNQPQHF	TGTGCCAGCAGTGAGAGGGGAAATCAGCCCCAGCATTTT
NA	TRBV21-1	NA	TRBJ2-7	CASSKKRGDTLDEQYF	TGTGCCAGCAGCAAAAAGCGAGGCGACACTCTGGACGAGCAGTACTTC
NA	TRBV6-5	once	TRBJ2-3	CAGSPRGYTDTQYF	TGTGCCGGCAGTCCCCGGGGGTACACAGATACGCAGTATTTT
NA	TRBV20-1	NA	TRBJ1-2	CSATGNYGYTF	TGCAGTGCTACAGGGAACTATGGCTACACCTTC
TRBD2	TRBV19	NA	TRBJ2-7	CASSIYGTSGTYEQYF	TGTGCCAGTAGTATTTATGGGACTAGCGGGACCTACGAGCAGTACTTC
NA	TRBV19	NA	TRBJ1-6	CASSVIGSPLHF	TGTGCCAGTAGTGTCATAGGGTCACCCCTCCACTTT
TRBD1	TRBV18	NA	TRBJ1-1	CASSPFRGILDTEAFF	TGTGCCAGCTCACCCTTCAGGGGGATCTTAGACACTGAAGCTTTCTTT
NA	TRBV19	NA	TRBJ2-1	CASSIAGRHNEQFF	TGTGCCAGTAGTATAGCGGGGAGACACAATGAGCAGTTCTTC
TRBD1	TRBV18	once	TRBJ1-4	CASSPVQGEDEKLFF	TGTGCCAGCTCACCAGTGCAGGGGGAGGATGAAAAACTGTTTTTT
NA	TRBV28	NA	TRBJ2-7	CASSLYGGPGEQYF	TGTGCCAGCAGTTTATACGGGGGCCCAGGCGAGCAGTACTTC
NA	TRBV5-4	NA	TRBJ2-7	CASSFGDGAYEQYF	TGTGCCAGCAGCTTCGGGGACGGAGCCTACGAGCAGTACTTC
NA	TRBV6-1	NA	TRBJ1-5	CASSEKLGNRGNQPQHF	TGTGCCAGCAGTGAAAAGTTGGGTAACAGGGGCAATCAGCCCCAGCATTTT
NA	TRBV5-5	NA	TRBJ2-3	CASSLGGQTYTDTQYF	TGTGCCAGCAGCTTGGGCGGACAGACCTACACAGATACGCAGTATTTT
NA	TRBV4-1	once	TRBJ2-1	CASSQVYRESEQFF	TGCGCCAGCAGCCAGGTGTACAGGGAATCTGAGCAGTTCTTC
NA	TRBV6-1	NA	TRBJ2-7	CASSGQGPDEQYF	TGTGCCAGCAGCGGGCAGGGACCGGACGAGCAGTACTTC
NA	TRBV5-8	few	TRBJ1-2	CASSLADVPGGYTF	TGTGCCAGCAGCTTGGCCGACGTGCCGGGTGGCTACACCTTC
NA	TRBV7-7	NA	TRBJ2-7	CAVEGQYF	TGTGCCGTTGAGGGGCAGTACTTC
NA	TRBV2	NA	TRBJ2-7	CASDKTYEQYF	TGTGCCAGCGATAAAACCTACGAGCAGTACTTC
TRBD2	TRBV11-2	NA	TRBJ2-7	CASSPGGYEQYF	TGTGCCAGCAGCCCGGGGGGATACGAGCAGTACTTC